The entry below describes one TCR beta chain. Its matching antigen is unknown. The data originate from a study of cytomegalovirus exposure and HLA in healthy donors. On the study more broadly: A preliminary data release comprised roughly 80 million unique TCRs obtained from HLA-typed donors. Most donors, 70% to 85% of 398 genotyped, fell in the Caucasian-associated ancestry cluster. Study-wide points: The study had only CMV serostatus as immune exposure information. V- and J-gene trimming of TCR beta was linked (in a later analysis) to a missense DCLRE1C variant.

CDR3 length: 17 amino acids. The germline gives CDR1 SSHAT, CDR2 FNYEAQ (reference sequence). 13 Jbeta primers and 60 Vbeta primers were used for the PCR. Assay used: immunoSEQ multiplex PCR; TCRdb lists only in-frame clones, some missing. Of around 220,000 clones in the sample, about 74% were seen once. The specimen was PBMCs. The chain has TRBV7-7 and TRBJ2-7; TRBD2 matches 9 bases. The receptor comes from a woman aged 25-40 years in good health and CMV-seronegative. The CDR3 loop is CDSSLLGLAGTLYEQYF. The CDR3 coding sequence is TGTGATAGCAGCTTACTGGGACTAGCAGGAACCCTATACGAGCAGTACTTC.